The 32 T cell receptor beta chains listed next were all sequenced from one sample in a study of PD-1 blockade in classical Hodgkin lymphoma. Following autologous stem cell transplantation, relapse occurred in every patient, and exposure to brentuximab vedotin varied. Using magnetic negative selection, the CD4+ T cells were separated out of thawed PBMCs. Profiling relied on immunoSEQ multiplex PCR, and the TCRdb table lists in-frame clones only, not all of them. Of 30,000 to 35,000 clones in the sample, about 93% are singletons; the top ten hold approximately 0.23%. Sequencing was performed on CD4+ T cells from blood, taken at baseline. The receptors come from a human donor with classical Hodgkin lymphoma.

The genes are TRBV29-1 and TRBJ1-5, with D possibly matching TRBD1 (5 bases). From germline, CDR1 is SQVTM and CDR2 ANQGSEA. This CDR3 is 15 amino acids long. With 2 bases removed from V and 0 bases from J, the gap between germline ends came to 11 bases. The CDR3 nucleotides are TGCAGCGTTGAATATGCAGGGAGTAGCAATCAGCCCCAGCATTTT. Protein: CSVEYAGSSNQPQHF.

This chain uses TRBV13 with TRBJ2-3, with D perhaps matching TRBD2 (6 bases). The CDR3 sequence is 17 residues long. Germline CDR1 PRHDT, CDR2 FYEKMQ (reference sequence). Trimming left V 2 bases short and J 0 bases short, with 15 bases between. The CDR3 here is CASSLLLAGPSTDTQYF. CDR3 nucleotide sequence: TGTGCCAGCAGCTTACTTCTCGCGGGGCCTAGCACAGATACGCAGTATTTT.

The CDR3 DNA reads TGTGCCAGTAGTATAACTAGCGGGAAGGTCGGGGAGCTGTTTTTT. It codes for CASSITSGKVGELFF. The V and J genes are TRBV19 and TRBJ2-2; 10 positions match TRBD2. The V gene end was trimmed by 2 bases and the J gene end by 7 bases; junction bases not matched to a gene: 4. This CDR3 is 15 amino acids long. Germline V gene lookup returns CDR1 LNHDA and CDR2 SQIVND (reference sequence). The full variable domain, its missing parts supplied by reference TRBV19 and TRBJ2-2, is DGGITQSPKYLFRKEGQNVTLSCEQNLNHDAMYWYRQDPGQGLRLIYYSQIVNDFQKGDIAEGYSVSREKKESFPLTVTSAQKNPTAFYLCASSITSGKVGELFFGEGSRLTVL.

The CDR3, as DNA: TGTGCCAGCAGTTTAGAACCCCTAAGCCGGGGCAATGAGCAGTTCTTC. This sequence encodes CASSLEPLSRGNEQFF. The chain has TRBV27 and TRBJ2-1, with TRBD2 as a possible D gene (5 bases). The germline CDR1 and CDR2 sequences are MNHEY and SMNVEV (reference sequence). V was shortened by 2 bases and J by 6 bases, with 17 bases between the two germline ends. The CDR3 loop spans 16 amino acids.

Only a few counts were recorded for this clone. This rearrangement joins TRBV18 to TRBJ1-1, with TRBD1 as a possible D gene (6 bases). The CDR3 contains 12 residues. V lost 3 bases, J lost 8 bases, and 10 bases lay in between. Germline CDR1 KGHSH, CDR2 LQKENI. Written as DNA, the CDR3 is TGTGCCAGCTCACCCTCCGGACAGGAAGCTTTCTTT. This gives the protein CASSPSGQEAFF.

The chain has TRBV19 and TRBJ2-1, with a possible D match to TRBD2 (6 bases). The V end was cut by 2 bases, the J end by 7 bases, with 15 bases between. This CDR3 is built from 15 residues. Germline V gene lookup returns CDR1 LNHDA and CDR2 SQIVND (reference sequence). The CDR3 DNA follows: TGTGCCAGTAGTATAAGGCTAGCGCTTACAAATGAGCAGTTCTTC. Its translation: CASSIRLALTNEQFF.

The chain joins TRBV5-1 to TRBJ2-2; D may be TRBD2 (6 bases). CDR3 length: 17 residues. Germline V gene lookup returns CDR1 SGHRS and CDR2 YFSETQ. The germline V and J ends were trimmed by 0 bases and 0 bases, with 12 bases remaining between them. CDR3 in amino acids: CASSLGAGGANTGELFF. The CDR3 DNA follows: TGCGCCAGCAGCTTGGGGGCAGGAGGGGCGAACACCGGGGAGCTGTTTTTT.

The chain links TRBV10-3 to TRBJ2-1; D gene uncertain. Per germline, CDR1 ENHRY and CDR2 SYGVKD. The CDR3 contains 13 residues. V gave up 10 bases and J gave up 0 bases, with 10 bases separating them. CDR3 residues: CATRRRSYNEQFF. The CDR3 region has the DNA TGTGCCACTAGAAGACGCTCCTACAATGAGCAGTTCTTC.

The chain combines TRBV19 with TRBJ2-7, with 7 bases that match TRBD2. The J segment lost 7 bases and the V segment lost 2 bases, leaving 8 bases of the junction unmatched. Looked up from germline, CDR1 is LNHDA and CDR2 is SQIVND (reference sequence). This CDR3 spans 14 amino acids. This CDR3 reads CASSISGDNIEQYF. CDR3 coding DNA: TGTGCCAGTAGTATAAGCGGGGATAACATTGAGCAGTACTTC.

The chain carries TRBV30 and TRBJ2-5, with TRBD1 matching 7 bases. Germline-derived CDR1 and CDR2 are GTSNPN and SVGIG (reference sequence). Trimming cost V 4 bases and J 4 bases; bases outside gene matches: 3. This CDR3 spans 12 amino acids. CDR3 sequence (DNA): TGTGCCTGGAAGAGGGGGCGAGAGACCCAGTACTTC. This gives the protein CAWKRGRETQYF.

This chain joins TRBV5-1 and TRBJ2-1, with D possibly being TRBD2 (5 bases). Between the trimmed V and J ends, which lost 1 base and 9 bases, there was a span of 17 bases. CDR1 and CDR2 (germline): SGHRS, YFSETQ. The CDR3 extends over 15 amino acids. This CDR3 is CASSLSPGKQGEQFF. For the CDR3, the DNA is TGCGCCAGCAGCTTGTCCCCGGGAAAGCAAGGTGAGCAGTTCTTC.

DNA for the CDR3: TGTGCCACCAGCAGGGTAAGGGGTGGTTCCTACGAGCAGTACTTC. Translated: CATSRVRGGSYEQYF. This chain uses TRBV15 with TRBJ2-7, with D perhaps matching TRBD1 (5 bases). In germline, CDR1 is LNHNV, CDR2 YYDKDF (reference sequence). Trimming stripped 3 bases from V and 1 base from J, with 13 bases between. This CDR3 is built from 15 residues. Complete variable domain (other parts from reference TRBV15 and TRBJ2-7): DAMVIQNPRYQVTQFGKPVTLSCSQTLNHNVMYWYQQKSSQAPKLLFHYYDKDFNNEADTPDNFQSRRPNTSFCFLDIRSPGLGDTAMYLCATSRVRGGSYEQYFGPGTRLTVT.

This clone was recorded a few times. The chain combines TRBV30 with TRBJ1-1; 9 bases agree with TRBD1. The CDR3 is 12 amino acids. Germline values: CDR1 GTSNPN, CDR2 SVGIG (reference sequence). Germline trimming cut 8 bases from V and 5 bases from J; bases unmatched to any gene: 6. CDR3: CADGTGSTEAFF. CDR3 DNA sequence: TGTGCCGACGGGACAGGGTCGACTGAAGCTTTCTTT.

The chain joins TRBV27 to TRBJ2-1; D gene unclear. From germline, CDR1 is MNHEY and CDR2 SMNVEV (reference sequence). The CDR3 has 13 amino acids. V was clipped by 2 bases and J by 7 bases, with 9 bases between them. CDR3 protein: CASSLTLGNEQFF. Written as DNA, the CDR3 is TGTGCCAGCAGTTTAACCTTGGGGAATGAGCAGTTCTTC.

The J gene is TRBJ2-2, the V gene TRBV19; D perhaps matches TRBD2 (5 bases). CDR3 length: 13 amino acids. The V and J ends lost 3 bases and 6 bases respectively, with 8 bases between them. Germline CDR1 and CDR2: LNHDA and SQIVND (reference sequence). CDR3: CASSIGVAGELFF. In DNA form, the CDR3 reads TGTGCCAGTAGTATCGGGGTTGCCGGGGAGCTGTTTTTT.

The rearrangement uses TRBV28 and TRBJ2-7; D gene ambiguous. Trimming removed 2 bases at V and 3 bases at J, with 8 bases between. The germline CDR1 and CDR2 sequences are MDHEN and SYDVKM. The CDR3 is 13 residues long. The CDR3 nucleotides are TGTGCCAGCAGTTTAAAGGCCAGCTACGAGCAGTACTTC. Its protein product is CASSLKASYEQYF.

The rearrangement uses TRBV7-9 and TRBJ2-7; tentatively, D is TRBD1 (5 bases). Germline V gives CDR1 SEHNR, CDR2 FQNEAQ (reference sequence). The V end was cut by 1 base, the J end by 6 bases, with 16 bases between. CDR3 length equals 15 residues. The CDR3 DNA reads TGTGCCAGCAGCTTAGGGGAAAGGGGAAAGGGCGAGCAGTACTTC. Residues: CASSLGERGKGEQYF.

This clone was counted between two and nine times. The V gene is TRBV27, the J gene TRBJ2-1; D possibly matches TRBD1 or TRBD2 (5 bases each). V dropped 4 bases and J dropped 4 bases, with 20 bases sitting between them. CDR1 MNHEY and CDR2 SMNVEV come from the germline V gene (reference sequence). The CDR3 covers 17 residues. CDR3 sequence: CASSSPGRGGGYNEQFF. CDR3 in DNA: TGTGCCAGCAGTTCCCCGGGACGCGGAGGAGGTTACAATGAGCAGTTCTTC.

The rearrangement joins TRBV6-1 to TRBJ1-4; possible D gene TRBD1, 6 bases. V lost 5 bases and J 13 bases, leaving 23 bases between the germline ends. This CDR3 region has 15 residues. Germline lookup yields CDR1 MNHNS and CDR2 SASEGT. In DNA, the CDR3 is TGTGCCAGCAGTACGGGAGAGGACCACCGAGGGGGACTGTTTTTT. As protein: CASSTGEDHRGGLFF.

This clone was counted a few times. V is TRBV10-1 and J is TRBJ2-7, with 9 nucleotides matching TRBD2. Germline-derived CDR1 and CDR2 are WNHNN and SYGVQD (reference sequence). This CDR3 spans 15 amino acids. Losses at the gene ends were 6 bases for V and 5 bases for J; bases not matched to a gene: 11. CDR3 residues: CASSPGLAFTHEQYF. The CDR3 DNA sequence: TGCGCCAGCAGCCCGGGACTAGCATTCACCCACGAGCAGTACTTC.

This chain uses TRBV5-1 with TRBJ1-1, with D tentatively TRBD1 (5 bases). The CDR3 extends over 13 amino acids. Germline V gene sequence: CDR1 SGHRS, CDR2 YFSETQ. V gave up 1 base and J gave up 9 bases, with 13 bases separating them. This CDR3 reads CASSLYTGRKAFF. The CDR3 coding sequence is TGCGCCAGCAGCTTGTACACAGGCCGTAAAGCTTTCTTT.

CDR3 in amino acids: CASSLEGAAGNTIYF. The CDR3 DNA is TGCGCCAGCAGCTTGGAGGGGGCTGCTGGAAACACCATATATTTT. The chain combines TRBV5-1 with TRBJ1-3; 7 nucleotides match TRBD1. CDR1 and CDR2 from the germline V gene are SGHRS and YFSETQ. V gave up 0 bases and J gave up 2 bases; unmatched junction bases: 2. The CDR3 loop spans 15 amino acids.

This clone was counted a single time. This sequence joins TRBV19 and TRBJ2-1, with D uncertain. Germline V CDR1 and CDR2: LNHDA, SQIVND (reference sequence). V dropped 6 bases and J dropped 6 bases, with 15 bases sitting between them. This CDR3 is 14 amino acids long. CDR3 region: CASSPRPSLNEQFF. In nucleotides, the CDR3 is TGTGCCAGTAGCCCAAGACCCAGCCTCAATGAGCAGTTCTTC.

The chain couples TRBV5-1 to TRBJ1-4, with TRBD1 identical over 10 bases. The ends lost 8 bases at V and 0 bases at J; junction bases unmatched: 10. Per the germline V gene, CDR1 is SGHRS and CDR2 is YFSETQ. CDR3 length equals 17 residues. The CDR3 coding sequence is TGCGCCAGTGGGACAGGGGACAGGCCTGCAACTAATGAAAAACTGTTTTTT. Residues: CASGTGDRPATNEKLFF.

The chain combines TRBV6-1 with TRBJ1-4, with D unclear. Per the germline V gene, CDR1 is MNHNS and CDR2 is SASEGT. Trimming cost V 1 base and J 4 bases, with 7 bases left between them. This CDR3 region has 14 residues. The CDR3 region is CASSEGWVNEKLFF. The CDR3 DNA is TGTGCCAGCAGTGAAGGGTGGGTTAATGAAAAACTGTTTTTT.

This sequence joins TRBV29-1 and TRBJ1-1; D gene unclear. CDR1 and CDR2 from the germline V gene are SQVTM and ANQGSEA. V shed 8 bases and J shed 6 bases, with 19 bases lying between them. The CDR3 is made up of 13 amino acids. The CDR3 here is CSPSPGPGAEAFF. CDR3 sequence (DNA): TGCAGCCCCTCGCCGGGCCCGGGCGCTGAAGCTTTCTTT.

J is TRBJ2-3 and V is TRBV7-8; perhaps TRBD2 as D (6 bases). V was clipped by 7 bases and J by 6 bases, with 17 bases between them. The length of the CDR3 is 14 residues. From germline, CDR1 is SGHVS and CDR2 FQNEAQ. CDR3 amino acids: CASIPREFGDTQYF. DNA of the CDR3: TGTGCCAGCATCCCTCGGGAGTTTGGGGATACGCAGTATTTT.

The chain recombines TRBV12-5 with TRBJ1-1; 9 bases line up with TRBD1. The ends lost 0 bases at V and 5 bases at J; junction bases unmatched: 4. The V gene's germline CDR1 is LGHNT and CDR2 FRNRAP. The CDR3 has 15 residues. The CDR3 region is CASGLVRQGVTEAFF. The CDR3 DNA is TGTGCTAGTGGTTTGGTACGACAGGGGGTTACTGAAGCTTTCTTT.

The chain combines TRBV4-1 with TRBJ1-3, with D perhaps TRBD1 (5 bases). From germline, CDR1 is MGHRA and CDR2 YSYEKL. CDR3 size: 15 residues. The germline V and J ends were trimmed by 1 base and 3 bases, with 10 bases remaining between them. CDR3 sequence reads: CASSQVPGVGNTIYF. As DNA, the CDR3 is TGCGCCAGCAGCCAAGTACCGGGGGTTGGAAACACCATATATTTT.

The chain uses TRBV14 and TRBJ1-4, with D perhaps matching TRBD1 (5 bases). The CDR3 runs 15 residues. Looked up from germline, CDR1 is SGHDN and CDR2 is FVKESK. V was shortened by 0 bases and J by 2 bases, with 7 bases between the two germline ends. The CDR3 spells CASSQDRVTNEKLFF. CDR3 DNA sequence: TGTGCCAGCAGCCAAGACAGGGTTACTAATGAAAAACTGTTTTTT.

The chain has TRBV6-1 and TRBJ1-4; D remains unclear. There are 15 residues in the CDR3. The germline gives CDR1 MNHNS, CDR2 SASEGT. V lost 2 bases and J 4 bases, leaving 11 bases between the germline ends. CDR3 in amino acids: CASSEPGLHNEKLFF. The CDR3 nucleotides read TGTGCCAGCAGTGAACCCGGTCTGCATAATGAAAAACTGTTTTTT.

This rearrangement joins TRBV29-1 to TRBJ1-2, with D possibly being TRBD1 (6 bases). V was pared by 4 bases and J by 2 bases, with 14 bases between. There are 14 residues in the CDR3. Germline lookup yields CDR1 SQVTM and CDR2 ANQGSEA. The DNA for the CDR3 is TGCAGCGTTGTTGGGAGGGGGTCAAACTATGGCTACACCTTC. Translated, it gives CSVVGRGSNYGYTF.